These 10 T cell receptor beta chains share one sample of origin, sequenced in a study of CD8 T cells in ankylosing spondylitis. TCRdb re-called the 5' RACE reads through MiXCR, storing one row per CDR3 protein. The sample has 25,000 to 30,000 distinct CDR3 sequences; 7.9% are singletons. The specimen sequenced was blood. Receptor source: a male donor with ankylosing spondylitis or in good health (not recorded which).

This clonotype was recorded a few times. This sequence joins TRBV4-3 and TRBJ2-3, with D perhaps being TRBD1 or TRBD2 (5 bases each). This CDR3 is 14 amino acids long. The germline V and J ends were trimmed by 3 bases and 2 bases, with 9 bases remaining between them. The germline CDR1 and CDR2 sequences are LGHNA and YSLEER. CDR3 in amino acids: CASSQLGTTDTQYF. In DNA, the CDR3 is TGCGCCAGCAGCCAGCTGGGGACCACAGATACGCAGTATTTT.

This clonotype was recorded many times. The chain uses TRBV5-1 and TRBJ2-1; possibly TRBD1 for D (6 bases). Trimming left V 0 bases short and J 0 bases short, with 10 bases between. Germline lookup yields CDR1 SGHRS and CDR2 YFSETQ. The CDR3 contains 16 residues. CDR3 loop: CASSLAGQSSYNEQFF. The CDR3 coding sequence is TGCGCCAGCAGCTTGGCCGGACAGAGCTCCTACAATGAGCAGTTCTTC.

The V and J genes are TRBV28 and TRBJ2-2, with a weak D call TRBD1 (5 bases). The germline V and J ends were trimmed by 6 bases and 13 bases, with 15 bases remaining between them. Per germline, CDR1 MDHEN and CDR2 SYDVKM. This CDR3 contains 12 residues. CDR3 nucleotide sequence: TGTGCCAGCAGCTCAGGGCTAGAAGGGCTGTTTTTT. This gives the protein CASSSGLEGLFF.

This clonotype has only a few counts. In DNA, the CDR3 is TGCAGCGTTGCCACAGGGGATGAAAAACTGTTTTTT. This translates into CSVATGDEKLFF. The chain recombines TRBV29-1 with TRBJ1-4; TRBD1 matches at 7 bases. This CDR3 contains 12 residues. The trim removed 4 bases at V and 6 bases at J, leaving 2 bases unmatched. Germline V lookup: CDR1 SQVTM, CDR2 ANQGSEA.

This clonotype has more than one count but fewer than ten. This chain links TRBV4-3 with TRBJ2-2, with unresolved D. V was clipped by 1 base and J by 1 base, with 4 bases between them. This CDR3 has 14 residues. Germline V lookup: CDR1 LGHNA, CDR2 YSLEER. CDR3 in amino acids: CASSQGQNTGELFF. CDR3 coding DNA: TGCGCCAGCAGCCAAGGCCAGAACACCGGGGAGCTGTTTTTT.

DNA for the CDR3: TGCGCCAGCAGCCAAGATCCGGCGGGAGGGAATGAGCAGTTCTTC. Translation: CASSQDPAGGNEQFF. This chain uses TRBV4-1 with TRBJ2-1; 9 nucleotides line up with TRBD2. Germline V gene lookup returns CDR1 MGHRA and CDR2 YSYEKL. This CDR3 has 15 amino acids. Trimming removed 0 bases from V and 7 bases from J; junction bases left unmatched: 4.

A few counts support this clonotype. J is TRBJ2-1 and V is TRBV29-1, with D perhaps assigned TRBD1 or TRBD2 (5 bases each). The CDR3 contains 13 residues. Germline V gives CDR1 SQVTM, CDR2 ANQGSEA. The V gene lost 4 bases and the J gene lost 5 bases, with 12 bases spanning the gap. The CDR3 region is CSVATGRDNEQFF. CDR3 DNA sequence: TGCAGCGTTGCCACGGGACGGGACAATGAGCAGTTCTTC.

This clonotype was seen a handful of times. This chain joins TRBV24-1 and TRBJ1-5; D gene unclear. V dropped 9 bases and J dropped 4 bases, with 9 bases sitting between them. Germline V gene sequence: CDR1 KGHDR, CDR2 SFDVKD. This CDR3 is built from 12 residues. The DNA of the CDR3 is TGTGCCACCCCTGTGGGAAATCAGCCCCAGCATTTT. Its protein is CATPVGNQPQHF.

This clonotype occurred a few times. CDR3 in amino acids: CASSSLARENTGELFF. The CDR3 nucleotides read TGTGCCAGCAGCTCACTAGCGAGGGAAAACACCGGGGAGCTGTTTTTT. This chain connects TRBV4-2 to TRBJ2-2; 7 bases map to TRBD2. Germline V gives CDR1 LGHNA, CDR2 YNFKEQ. V dropped 5 bases and J dropped 2; count of bases not matched to a gene: 8. The CDR3 consists of 16 residues.

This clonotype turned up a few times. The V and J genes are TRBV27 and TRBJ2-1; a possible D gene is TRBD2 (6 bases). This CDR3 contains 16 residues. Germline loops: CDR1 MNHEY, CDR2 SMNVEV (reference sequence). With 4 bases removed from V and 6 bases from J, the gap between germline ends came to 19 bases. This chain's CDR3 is CASSSDYPRSTNEQFF. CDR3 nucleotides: TGTGCCAGCAGTTCGGACTACCCGAGGAGTACCAATGAGCAGTTCTTC.